Sequencing of this T cell receptor (beta chain) was carried out in a study of shared T cell receptors in the human thymus. Trimming removed 1 base from V and 6 bases from J, with 14 bases in between. CDR1 is SGHKS and CDR2 is YYEKEE in the germline V gene (reference sequence). The CDR3 sequence is 14 residues long. The assay was immunoSEQ multiplex PCR, and TCRdb's table has in-frame clones only and misses some. The data hold about 660,000 clones, with around 87% observed a single time. This same sample was also part of a study on human thymus T cells. That work contributes: Samples came from healthy Finnish infants during open corrective cardiac surgery. Resections from corrective heart surgery provided thymus tissue. Repertoires sampled from thymus and blood appeared biased in V and J gene usage.

V and J are TRBV5-5 and TRBJ2-7, with D possibly matching TRBD1 (5 bases). Sample: thymocytes. The sequence came from a boy younger than two with a congenital heart defect. The CDR3 bases are TGTGCCAGCAGCTTGAGGCAGGGCCAGCGCGAGCAGTACTTC. Residues: CASSLRQGQREQYF.